There are many counts of the clone carrying this T cell receptor (beta chain). Preparing the TCRbeta library involved the use of unique molecular identifiers. TCRdb passed the PCR reads through MiXCR, listing each CDR3 protein once. This table has about 610,000 distinct CDR3 sequences, over 9.5% appearing once. The data are from a study of T-cell reconstitution after alpha-beta-depleted transplantation in children. Per the germline V gene, CDR1 is MDHEN and CDR2 is SYDVKM. The ends lost 6 bases at V and 7 bases at J; junction bases unmatched: 10. The length of the CDR3 is 15 residues. The rearrangement uses TRBV28 and TRBJ2-1; 9 bases are a match to TRBD2. This TCR was sampled from a human donor who donated a stem cell graft to a child with acute myeloid leukemia. The sample here was PBMCs from the stem cell graft donor, taken from the stem cell graft. CDR3 nucleotide sequence: TGTGCCAGCAGCGGCGCGGGAGGGGGTCTGAATGAGCAGTTCTTC. Its translation: CASSGAGGGLNEQFF.